A single sample gave rise to the 5 T cell receptor beta chains below, sequenced in a study of blood T cell repertoires in COVID-19. Sequencing used immunoSEQ multiplex PCR; TCRdb keeps in-frame clones, though not all of them. The profile shows 150,000 to 200,000 clones, 60% to 80% of them singletons. Source material: peripheral blood. The receptors originated from a man between 65 and 79 years old with acute or convalescent COVID-19.

V and J are TRBV6-5 and TRBJ1-5; 8 bases map to TRBD1. V shed 11 bases, J shed 0 bases, and the junction held 6 bases outside the gene matches. This CDR3 contains 14 residues. Germline loops: CDR1 MNHEY, CDR2 SVGAGI. The CDR3 reads CAVTGGLSNQPQHF. The CDR3 coding sequence is TGTGCCGTCACAGGGGGACTTAGCAATCAGCCCCAGCATTTT.

The rearrangement joins TRBV5-1 to TRBJ1-3; D may be TRBD1 (5 bases). The ends were cut back, 4 bases at V and 8 bases at J, with 13 bases in the middle. The V gene's germline CDR1 is SGHRS and CDR2 YFSETQ. This CDR3 spans 13 amino acids. CDR3 nucleotides: TGCGCCAGCAGCGTCGGGGGGAGGGACACCATATATTTT. This sequence encodes CASSVGGRDTIYF.

In its sample, this clone was seen once. The chain has TRBV7-2 and TRBJ2-7; 14 nucleotides align to TRBD2. CDR3 length equals 15 residues. Losses at the gene ends were 6 bases for V and 1 base for J; bases not matched to a gene: 2. Per germline, CDR1 SGHTA and CDR2 FQGNSA. Here the CDR3 DNA reads TGTGCCAGCAGAGGGACTAGCGGGAGTTCCTACGAGCAGTACTTC. Its protein product is CASRGTSGSSYEQYF.

This clone was detected once. The V gene is TRBV11-2, the J gene TRBJ1-2, with a weak D call TRBD1 (6 bases). CDR1 is SGHAT, CDR2 FQNNGV, per germline. The CDR3 runs to 13 residues. Trimming took 6 bases from V and 7 from J, leaving 15 bases between them. CDR3: CASREQGRSGYTF. The CDR3 bases are TGTGCCAGCAGGGAACAGGGAAGAAGTGGCTACACCTTC.

V usage is TRBV19 and J usage is TRBJ2-7, with D perhaps TRBD1 (6 bases). Looked up from germline, CDR1 is LNHDA and CDR2 is SQIVND (reference sequence). The CDR3 loop spans 14 amino acids. With 4 bases removed from V and 1 base from J, the gap between germline ends came to 11 bases. The CDR3 coding sequence is TGTGCCAGTAGTACCGGACAGTTTTCCTACGAGCAGTACTTC. Translated: CASSTGQFSYEQYF. The complete variable domain, with remaining parts taken from reference TRBV19 and TRBJ2-7, reads DGGITQSPKYLFRKEGQNVTLSCEQNLNHDAMYWYRQDPGQGLRLIYYSQIVNDFQKGDIAEGYSVSREKKESFPLTVTSAQKNPTAFYLCASSTGQFSYEQYFGPGTRLTVT.